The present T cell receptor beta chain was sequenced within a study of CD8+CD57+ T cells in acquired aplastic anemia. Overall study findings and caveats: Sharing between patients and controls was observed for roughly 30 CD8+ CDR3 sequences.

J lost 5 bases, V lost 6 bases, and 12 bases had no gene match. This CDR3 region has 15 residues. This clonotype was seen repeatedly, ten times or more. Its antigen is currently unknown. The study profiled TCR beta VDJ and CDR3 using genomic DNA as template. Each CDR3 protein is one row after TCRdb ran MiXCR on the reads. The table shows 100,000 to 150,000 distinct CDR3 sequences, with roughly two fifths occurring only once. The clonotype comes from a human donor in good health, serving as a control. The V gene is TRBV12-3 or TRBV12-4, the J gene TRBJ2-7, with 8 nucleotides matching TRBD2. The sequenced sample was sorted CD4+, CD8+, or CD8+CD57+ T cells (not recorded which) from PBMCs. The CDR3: CASSPSSGKRNEQYF. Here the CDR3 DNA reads TGTGCCAGCAGCCCGAGTAGCGGGAAGCGCAACGAGCAGTACTTC.